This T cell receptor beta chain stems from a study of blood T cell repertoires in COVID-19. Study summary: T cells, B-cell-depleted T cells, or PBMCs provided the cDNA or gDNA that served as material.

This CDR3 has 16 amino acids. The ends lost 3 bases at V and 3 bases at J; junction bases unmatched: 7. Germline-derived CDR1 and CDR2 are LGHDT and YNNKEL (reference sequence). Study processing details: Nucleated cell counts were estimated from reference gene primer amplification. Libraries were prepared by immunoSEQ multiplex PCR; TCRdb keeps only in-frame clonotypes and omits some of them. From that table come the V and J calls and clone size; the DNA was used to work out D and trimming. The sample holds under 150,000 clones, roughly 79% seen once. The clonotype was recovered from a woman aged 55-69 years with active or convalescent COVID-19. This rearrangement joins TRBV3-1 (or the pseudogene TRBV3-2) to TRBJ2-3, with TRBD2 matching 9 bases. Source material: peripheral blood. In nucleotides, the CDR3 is TGTGCCAGCAGCCACCGTAGCGGGGGCCTGACAGATACGCAGTATTTT. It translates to CASSHRSGGLTDTQYF.